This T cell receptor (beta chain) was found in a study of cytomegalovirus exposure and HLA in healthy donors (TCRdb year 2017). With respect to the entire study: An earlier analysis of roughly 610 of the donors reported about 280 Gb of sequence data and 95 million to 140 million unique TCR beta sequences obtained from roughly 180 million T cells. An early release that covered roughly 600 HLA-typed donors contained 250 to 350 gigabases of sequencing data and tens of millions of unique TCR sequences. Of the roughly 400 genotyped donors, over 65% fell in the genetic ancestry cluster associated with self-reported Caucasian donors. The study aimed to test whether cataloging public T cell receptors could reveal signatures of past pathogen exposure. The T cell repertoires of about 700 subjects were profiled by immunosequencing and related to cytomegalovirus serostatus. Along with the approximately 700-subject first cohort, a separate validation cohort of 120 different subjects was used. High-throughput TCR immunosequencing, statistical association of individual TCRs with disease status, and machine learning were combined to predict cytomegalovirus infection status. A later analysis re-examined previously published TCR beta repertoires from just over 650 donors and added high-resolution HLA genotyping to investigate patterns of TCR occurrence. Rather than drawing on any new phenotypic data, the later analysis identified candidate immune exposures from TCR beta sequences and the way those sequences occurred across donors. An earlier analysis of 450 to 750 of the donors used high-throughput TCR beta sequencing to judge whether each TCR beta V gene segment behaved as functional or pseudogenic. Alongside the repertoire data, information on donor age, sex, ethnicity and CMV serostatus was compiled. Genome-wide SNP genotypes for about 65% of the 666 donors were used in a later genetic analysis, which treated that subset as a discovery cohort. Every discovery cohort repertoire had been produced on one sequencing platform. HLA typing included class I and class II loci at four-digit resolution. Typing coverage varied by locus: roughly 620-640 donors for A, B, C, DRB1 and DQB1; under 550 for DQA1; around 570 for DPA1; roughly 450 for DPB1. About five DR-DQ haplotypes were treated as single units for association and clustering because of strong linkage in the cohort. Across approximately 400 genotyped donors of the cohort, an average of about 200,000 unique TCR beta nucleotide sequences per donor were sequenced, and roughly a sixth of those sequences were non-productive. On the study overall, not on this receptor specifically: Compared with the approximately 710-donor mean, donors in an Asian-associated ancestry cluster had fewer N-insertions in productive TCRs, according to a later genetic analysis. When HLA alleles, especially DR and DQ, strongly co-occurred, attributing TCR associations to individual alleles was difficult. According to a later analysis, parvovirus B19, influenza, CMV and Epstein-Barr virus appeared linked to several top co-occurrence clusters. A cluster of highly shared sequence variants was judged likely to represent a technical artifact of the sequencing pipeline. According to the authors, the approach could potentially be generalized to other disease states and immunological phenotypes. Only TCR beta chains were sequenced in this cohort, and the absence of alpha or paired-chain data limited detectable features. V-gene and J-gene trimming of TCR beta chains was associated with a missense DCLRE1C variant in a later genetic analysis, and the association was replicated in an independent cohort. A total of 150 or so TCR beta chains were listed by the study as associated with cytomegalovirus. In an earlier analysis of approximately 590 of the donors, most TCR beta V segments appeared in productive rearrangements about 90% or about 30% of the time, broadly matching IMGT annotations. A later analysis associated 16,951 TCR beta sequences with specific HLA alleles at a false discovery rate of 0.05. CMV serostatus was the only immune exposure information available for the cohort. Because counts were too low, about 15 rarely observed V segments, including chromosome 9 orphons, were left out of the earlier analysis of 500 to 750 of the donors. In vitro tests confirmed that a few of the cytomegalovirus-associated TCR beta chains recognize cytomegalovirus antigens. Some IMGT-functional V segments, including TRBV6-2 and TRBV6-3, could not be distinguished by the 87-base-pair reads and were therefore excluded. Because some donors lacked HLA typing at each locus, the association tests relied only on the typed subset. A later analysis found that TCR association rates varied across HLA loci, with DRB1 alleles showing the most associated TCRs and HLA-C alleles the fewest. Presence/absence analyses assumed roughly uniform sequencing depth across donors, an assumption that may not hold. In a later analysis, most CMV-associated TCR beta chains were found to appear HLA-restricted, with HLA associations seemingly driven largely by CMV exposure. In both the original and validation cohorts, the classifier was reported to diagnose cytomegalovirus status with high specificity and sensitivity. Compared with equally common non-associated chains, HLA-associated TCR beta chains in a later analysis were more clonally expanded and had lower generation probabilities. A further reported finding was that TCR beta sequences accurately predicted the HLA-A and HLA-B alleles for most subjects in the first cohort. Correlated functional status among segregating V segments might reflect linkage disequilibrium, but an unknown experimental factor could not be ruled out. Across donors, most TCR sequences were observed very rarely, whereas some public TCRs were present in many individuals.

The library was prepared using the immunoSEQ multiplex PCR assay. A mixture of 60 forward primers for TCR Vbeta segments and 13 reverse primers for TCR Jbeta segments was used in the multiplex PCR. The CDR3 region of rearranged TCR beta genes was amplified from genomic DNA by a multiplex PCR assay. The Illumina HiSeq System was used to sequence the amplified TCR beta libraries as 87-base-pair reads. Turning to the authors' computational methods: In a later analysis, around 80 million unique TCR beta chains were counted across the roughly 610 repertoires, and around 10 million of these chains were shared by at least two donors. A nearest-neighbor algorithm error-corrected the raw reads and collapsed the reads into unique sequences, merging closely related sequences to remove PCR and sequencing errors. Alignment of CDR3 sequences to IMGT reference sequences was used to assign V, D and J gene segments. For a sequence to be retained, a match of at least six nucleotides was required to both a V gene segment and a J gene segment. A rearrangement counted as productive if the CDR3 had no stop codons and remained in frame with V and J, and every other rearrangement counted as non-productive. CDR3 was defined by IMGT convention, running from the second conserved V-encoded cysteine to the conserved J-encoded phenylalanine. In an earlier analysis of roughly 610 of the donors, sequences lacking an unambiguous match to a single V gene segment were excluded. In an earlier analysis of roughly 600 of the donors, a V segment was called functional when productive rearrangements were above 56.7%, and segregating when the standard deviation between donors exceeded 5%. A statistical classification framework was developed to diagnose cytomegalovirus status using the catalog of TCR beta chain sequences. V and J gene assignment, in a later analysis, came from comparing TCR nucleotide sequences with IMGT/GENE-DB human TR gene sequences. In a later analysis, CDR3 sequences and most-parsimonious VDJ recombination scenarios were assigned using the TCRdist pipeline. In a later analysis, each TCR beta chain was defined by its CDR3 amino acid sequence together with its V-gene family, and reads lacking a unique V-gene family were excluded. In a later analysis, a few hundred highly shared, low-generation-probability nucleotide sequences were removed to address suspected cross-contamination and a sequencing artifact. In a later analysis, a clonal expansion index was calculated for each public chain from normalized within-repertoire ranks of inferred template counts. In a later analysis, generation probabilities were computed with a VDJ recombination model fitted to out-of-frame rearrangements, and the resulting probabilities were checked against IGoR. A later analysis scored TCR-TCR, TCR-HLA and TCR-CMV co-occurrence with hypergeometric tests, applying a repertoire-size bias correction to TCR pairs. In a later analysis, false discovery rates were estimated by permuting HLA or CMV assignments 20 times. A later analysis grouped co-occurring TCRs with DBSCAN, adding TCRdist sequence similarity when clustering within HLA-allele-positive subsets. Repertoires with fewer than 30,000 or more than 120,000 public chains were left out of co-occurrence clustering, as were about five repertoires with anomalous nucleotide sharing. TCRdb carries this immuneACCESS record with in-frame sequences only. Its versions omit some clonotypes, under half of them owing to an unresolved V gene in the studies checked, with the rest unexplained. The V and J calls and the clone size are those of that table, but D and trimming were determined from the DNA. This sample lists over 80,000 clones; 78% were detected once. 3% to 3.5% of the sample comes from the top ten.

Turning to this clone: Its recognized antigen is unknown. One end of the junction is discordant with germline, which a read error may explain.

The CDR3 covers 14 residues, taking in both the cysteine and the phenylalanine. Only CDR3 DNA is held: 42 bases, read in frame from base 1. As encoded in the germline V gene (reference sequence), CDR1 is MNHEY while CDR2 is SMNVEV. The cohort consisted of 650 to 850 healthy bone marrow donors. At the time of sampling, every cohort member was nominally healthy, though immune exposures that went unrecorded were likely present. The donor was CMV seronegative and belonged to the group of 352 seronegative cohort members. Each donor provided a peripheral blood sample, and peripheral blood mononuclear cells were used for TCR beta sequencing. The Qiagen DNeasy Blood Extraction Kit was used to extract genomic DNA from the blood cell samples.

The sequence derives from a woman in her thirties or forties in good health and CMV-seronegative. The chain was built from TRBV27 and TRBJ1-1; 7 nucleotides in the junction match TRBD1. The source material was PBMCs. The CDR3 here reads CASRNAGQYTEVFF. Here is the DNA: TGTGCCAGCAGGAACGCGGGACAGTACACTGAAGTTTTCTTT.